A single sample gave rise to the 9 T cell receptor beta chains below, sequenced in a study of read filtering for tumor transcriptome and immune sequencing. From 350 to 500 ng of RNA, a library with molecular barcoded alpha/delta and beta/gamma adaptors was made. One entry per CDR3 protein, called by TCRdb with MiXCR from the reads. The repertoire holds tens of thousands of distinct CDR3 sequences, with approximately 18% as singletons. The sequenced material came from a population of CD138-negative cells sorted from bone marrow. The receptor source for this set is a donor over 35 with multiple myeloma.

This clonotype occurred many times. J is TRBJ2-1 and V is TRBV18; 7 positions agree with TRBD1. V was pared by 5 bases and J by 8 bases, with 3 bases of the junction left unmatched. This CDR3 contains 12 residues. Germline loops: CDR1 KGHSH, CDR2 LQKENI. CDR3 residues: CASSTTGDEQFF. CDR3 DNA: TGTGCCAGCTCAACAACAGGGGATGAGCAGTTCTTC.

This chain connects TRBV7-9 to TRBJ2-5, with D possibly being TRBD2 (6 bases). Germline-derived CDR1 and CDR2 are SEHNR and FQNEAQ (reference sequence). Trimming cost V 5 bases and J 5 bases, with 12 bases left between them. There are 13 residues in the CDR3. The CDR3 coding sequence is TGTGCCAGCAGCCTGGGGGGAACGGAGACCCAGTACTTC. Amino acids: CASSLGGTETQYF.

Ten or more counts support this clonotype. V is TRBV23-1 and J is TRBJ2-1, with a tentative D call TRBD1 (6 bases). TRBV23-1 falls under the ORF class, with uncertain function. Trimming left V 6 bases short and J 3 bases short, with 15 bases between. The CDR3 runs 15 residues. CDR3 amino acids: CASSPNRENYNEQFF. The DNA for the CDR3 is TGCGCCAGCAGCCCAAACAGGGAAAACTACAATGAGCAGTTCTTC.

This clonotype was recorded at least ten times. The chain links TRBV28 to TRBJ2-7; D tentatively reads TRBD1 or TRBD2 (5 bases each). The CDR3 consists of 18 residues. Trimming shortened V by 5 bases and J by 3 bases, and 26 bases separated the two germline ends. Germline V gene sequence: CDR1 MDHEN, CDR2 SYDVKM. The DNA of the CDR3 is TGTGCCAGCAGTGGGACCTCCCACAAGCTGTCATCAAGCTACGAGCAGTACTTC. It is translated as CASSGTSHKLSSSYEQYF.

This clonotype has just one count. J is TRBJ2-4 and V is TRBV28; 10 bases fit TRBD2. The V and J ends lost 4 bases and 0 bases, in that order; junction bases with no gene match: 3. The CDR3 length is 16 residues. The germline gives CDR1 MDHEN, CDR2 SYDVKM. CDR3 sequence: CASSSSGSLAKNIQYF. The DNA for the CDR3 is TGTGCCAGCAGTTCTAGCGGGAGCCTAGCCAAAAACATTCAGTACTTC.

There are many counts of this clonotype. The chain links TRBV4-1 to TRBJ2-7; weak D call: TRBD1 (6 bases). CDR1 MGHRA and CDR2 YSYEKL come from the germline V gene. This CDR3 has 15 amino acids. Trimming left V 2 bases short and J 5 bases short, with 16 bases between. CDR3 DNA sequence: TGCGCCAGCAGCCAACTCCCCGGACAGTACCACGAGCAGTACTTC. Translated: CASSQLPGQYHEQYF.

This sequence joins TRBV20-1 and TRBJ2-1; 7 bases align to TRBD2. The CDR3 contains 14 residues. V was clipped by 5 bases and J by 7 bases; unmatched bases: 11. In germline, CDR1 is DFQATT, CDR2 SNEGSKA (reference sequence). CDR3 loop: CSAGEGGPGNEQFF. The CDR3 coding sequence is TGCAGTGCTGGGGAGGGAGGGCCAGGAAATGAGCAGTTCTTC.

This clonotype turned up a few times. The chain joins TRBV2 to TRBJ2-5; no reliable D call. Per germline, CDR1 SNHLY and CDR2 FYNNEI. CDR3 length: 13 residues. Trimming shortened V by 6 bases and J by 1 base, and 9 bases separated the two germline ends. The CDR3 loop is CASSRTFQETQYF. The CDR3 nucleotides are TGTGCCAGCAGCAGGACCTTCCAAGAGACCCAGTACTTC. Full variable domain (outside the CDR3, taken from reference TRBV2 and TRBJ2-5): EPEVTQTPSHQVTQMGQEVILRCVPISNHLYFYWYRQILGQKVEFLVSFYNNEISEKSEIFDDQFSVERPDGSNFTLKIRSTKLEDSAMYFCASSRTFQETQYFGPGTRLLVL.

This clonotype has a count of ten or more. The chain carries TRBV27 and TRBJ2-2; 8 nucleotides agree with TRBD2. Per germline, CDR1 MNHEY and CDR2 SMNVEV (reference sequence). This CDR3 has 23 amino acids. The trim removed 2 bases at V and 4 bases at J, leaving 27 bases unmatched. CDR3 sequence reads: CASSLAGALASGLAPRGTGELFF. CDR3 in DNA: TGTGCCAGCAGTTTAGCAGGGGCCTTGGCTAGCGGGTTAGCCCCTCGAGGCACCGGGGAGCTGTTTTTT.